Shown below are 18 T cell receptor beta chains from a single sample sequenced in a study of CD8 T cells in Susac syndrome. Random hexamers served to reverse transcribe roughly 0.45 to 1 ug RNA. Via MiXCR, TCRdb re-called the immunoSEQ multiplex PCR reads, giving one row per CDR3 protein. The sample shows approximately 80,000 distinct CDR3 sequences, roughly 95% of them seen only once. Sequenced: CD8+ T cells from PBMCs. The receptors were sampled from a human donor with Susac syndrome.

The chain links TRBV4-1 to TRBJ2-1, with no clear D. V dropped 1 base and J dropped 2 bases, with 6 bases sitting between them. The germline gives CDR1 MGHRA, CDR2 YSYEKL. This CDR3 has 14 residues. The CDR3 bases are TGCGCCAGCAGCCAAGCTCTAGCCTACAATGAGCAGTTCTTC. Translating gives CASSQALAYNEQFF.

CDR3 region: CASSWDRDVNTEAFF. CDR3 sequence (DNA): TGTGCCAGCAGCTGGGACAGGGATGTGAACACTGAAGCTTTCTTT. The V gene is TRBV5-5, the J gene TRBJ1-1, with 9 bases matching TRBD1. The CDR3 is 15 residues long. Germline V CDR1 and CDR2: SGHKS, YYEKEE (reference sequence). J gave up 0 bases and V 3 bases, and 3 bases lay outside the gene matches.

This chain joins TRBV29-1 and TRBJ1-1; D is perhaps TRBD1 (6 bases). The CDR3 spans 14 residues. Between the trimmed V and J ends, which lost 3 bases and 1 base, there was a span of 12 bases. Germline V gene sequence: CDR1 SQVTM, CDR2 ANQGSEA. The CDR3 is CSVEARGTNTEAFF. The CDR3 bases are TGCAGCGTTGAGGCAAGGGGGACGAACACTGAAGCTTTCTTT.

V usage is TRBV20-1 and J usage is TRBJ1-5; perhaps TRBD1 as D (5 bases). The germline V and J ends were trimmed by 0 bases and 0 bases, with 9 bases remaining between them. The CDR3 extends over 15 amino acids. Germline-derived CDR1 and CDR2 are DFQATT and SNEGSKA (reference sequence). In DNA, the CDR3 is TGCAGTGCTAGAGATTGGGGCGGTAGCAATCAGCCCCAGCATTTT. This sequence encodes CSARDWGGSNQPQHF.

J is TRBJ2-5 and V is TRBV9; no clear D gene. This CDR3 is built from 16 residues. V was shortened by 3 bases and J by 1 base, with 16 bases between the two germline ends. CDR1 SGDLS and CDR2 YYNGEE come from the germline V gene. The CDR3 is CASSAKTVEAQETQYF. CDR3 coding DNA: TGTGCCAGCAGCGCGAAAACAGTCGAGGCCCAAGAGACCCAGTACTTC. Complete variable domain (other parts from reference TRBV9 and TRBJ2-5): DSGVTQTPKHLITATGQRVTLRCSPRSGDLSVYWYQQSLDQGLQFLIQYYNGEERAKGNILERFSAQQFPDLHSELNLSSLELGDSALYFCASSAKTVEAQETQYFGPGTRLLVL.

In this sample, this clonotype turned up once. This chain connects TRBV9 to TRBJ2-7; maybe TRBD1 (6 bases). The CDR3 totals 13 residues. The V end was cut by 4 bases, the J end by 5 bases, with 13 bases between. Per the germline V gene, CDR1 is SGDLS and CDR2 is YYNGEE. CDR3 in DNA: TGTGCCAGCAGCAGCGACAGGTGGGACGAGCAGTACTTC. Protein sequence: CASSSDRWDEQYF. Drawing the rest from reference TRBV9 and TRBJ2-7, the complete variable domain is DSGVTQTPKHLITATGQRVTLRCSPRSGDLSVYWYQQSLDQGLQFLIQYYNGEERAKGNILERFSAQQFPDLHSELNLSSLELGDSALYFCASSSDRWDEQYFGPGTRLTVT.

The chain recombines TRBV14 with TRBJ2-6; 9 bases are shared with TRBD1. Germline V gene sequence: CDR1 SGHDN, CDR2 FVKESK. The trim removed 3 bases at V and 0 bases at J, leaving 6 bases unmatched. This CDR3 is built from 18 residues. CDR3 region: CASSHGQGRSSGANVLTF. For the CDR3, the DNA is TGTGCCAGCAGCCACGGACAGGGGCGATCCTCTGGGGCCAACGTCCTGACTTTC.

V gene TRBV3-1 combines with J gene TRBJ2-3; 7 bases agree with TRBD2. Trimming removed 5 bases from V and 2 bases from J; junction bases left unmatched: 7. CDR1 is LGHDT and CDR2 is YNNKEL in the germline V gene (reference sequence). The CDR3 has 15 residues. The CDR3 here is CASSGTGTNTDTQYF. The CDR3 DNA reads TGTGCCAGCAGCGGGACCGGGACTAACACAGATACGCAGTATTTT.

This chain connects TRBV12-3 or TRBV12-4 to TRBJ1-1; D is unclear. The CDR3 runs to 13 residues. The ends were cut back, 1 base at V and 5 bases at J, with 8 bases in the middle. The CDR3 DNA is TGTGCCAGCAGTTTAGGGGCCAGGACTGAAGCTTTCTTT. Translating gives CASSLGARTEAFF.

This chain connects TRBV20-1 to TRBJ1-2; D ambiguous. CDR3 size: 14 residues. V lost 3 bases to trimming and J lost 3 bases, with 14 bases between them. Germline CDR1 DFQATT, CDR2 SNEGSKA (reference sequence). CDR3 nucleotide sequence: TGCAGTGCTAGTGGTGGGCGGAGGGACTATGGCTACACCTTC. Its protein product is CSASGGRRDYGYTF.

The gene calls are TRBV2 and TRBJ2-5, with no clear D. The CDR3 length is 15 residues. Per germline, CDR1 SNHLY and CDR2 FYNNEI. The ends were cut back, 2 bases at V and 4 bases at J, with 14 bases in the middle. This CDR3 reads CASSEPQHEGETQYF. CDR3 in DNA: TGTGCCAGCAGTGAACCACAGCACGAAGGAGAGACCCAGTACTTC.

This clonotype was seen a single time. The chain has TRBV5-1 and TRBJ2-1; 10 bases agree with TRBD2. This CDR3 has 14 residues. Looked up from germline, CDR1 is SGHRS and CDR2 is YFSETQ. Trimming removed 7 bases from V and 8 bases from J; junction bases left unmatched: 9. CDR3 DNA sequence: TGCGCCAGCCCGCCGGGACTAGCGTTCGATGAGCAGTTCTTC. It codes for CASPPGLAFDEQFF.

This clonotype is a singleton in its sample. The gene calls are TRBV29-1 and TRBJ1-2, with D maybe TRBD1 (5 bases). The V gene's germline CDR1 is SQVTM and CDR2 ANQGSEA. The CDR3 sequence is 13 residues long. V dropped 5 bases and J dropped 3 bases, with 13 bases sitting between them. This chain's CDR3 is CSVLFDRYYGYTF. CDR3 DNA sequence: TGCAGCGTTCTTTTCGACAGATACTATGGCTACACCTTC.

The chain employs TRBV12-5 and TRBJ1-2, with 7 positions matching TRBD1. Trimming at V came to 6 bases and at J to 7 bases, leaving 5 bases not matched to a gene. This CDR3 is built from 12 residues. From germline, CDR1 is LGHNT and CDR2 FRNRAP. The DNA of the CDR3 is TGTGCTAGTGGGCAGGGGGAGGGTGGCTACACCTTC. Amino acid sequence: CASGQGEGGYTF. The full variable domain, its missing parts supplied by reference TRBV12-5 and TRBJ1-2, is DARVTQTPRHKVTEMGQEVTMRCQPILGHNTVFWYRQTMMQGLELLAYFRNRAPLDDSGMPKDRFSAEMPDATLATLKIQPSEPRDSAVYFCASGQGEGGYTFGSGTRLTVV.

The chain links TRBV2 to TRBJ2-7; TRBD2 is a possible D gene (6 bases). V lost 6 bases to trimming and J lost 2 bases, with 20 bases between them. The germline V gene has CDR1 SNHLY and CDR2 FYNNEI. The CDR3 runs to 16 residues. The CDR3 DNA reads TGTGCCAGCAGAAAGTTGGGACTCGATTTTACCTACGAGCAGTACTTC. Translation gives CASRKLGLDFTYEQYF.

The CDR3, as DNA: TGTGCCAGCAGCCAAGACCTGGGGGGATTTTACAATGAGCAGTTCTTC. It specifies CASSQDLGGFYNEQFF. The rearrangement uses TRBV3-1 and TRBJ2-1, with D tentatively TRBD2 (6 bases). Germline CDR1 and CDR2: LGHDT and YNNKEL (reference sequence). V was cut by 0 bases and J by 4 bases, with 13 bases left in between. The CDR3 runs 16 residues.

The chain employs TRBV29-1 and TRBJ2-5; D may be TRBD1 or TRBD2 (5 bases each). The ends were cut back, 4 bases at V and 3 bases at J, with 27 bases in the middle. The CDR3 has 18 residues. Germline CDR1 SQVTM, CDR2 ANQGSEA. Here the CDR3 DNA reads TGCAGCGTTGGTGAGGGGTCTACCCACTTTGTGAGGGAAGAGACCCAGTACTTC. This codes for CSVGEGSTHFVREETQYF. The whole variable domain, filled in from reference TRBV29-1 and TRBJ2-5, reads SAVISQKPSRDICQRGTSLTIQCQVDSQVTMMFWYRQQPGQSLTLIATANQGSEATYESGFVIDKFPISRPNLTFSTLTVSNMSPEDSSIYLCSVGEGSTHFVREETQYFGPGTRLLVL.

V usage is TRBV29-1 and J usage is TRBJ2-2; 7 positions match TRBD2. This CDR3 contains 13 residues. Trimming took 7 bases from V and 7 from J; bases not matched to a gene: 9. The germline V gene encodes CDR1 SQVTM and CDR2 ANQGSEA. This CDR3 reads CSALGLENGELFF. Written as DNA, the CDR3 is TGCAGCGCGCTCGGACTAGAGAACGGGGAGCTGTTTTTT.